A selection of T cell receptor beta chains follows, all from one sample in a study of monozygotic twins with inflammatory bowel disease. TCRdb reprocessed the 5' RACE reads; each CDR3 protein has one entry and no DNA is given. The listing records fewer than 400,000 distinct CDR3 sequences. The specimen sequenced was blood. All receptors derive from a human donor with ulcerative colitis or Crohn's disease, or a healthy co-twin of an affected twin (not recorded which). CDR3s include the opening cysteine and the closing phenylalanine or tryptophan.

CDR3aa: CASSRTPQDRAAYEQYF
v_gene: TRBV5-1
j_gene: TRBJ2-7

CDR3aa: CASSGLRVTDTQYF
v_gene: TRBV12-3/TRBV12-4
j_gene: TRBJ2-3

CDR3aa: CASRESENSPLHF
v_gene: TRBV2
j_gene: TRBJ1-6

CDR3aa: CASSTPGQLTYEQYF
v_gene: TRBV5-1
j_gene: TRBJ2-7

CDR3aa: CASSIGVVGANVLTF
v_gene: TRBV19
j_gene: TRBJ2-6

CDR3aa: CASSEQGSAEAFF
v_gene: TRBV5-1
j_gene: TRBJ1-1

CDR3aa: CASSFRGTRSSYEQYF
v_gene: TRBV7-9
j_gene: TRBJ2-7

CDR3aa: CASRDRGRTGELFF
v_gene: TRBV27
j_gene: TRBJ2-2

CDR3aa: CASSYGSQVPNTGELFF
v_gene: TRBV6-5
j_gene: TRBJ2-2

CDR3aa: CSAIERGSSYEQYF
v_gene: TRBV20-1
j_gene: TRBJ2-7

CDR3aa: CASSLGPGLAGETQYF
v_gene: TRBV7-2
j_gene: TRBJ2-5

CDR3aa: CAWTVAVTGELFF
v_gene: TRBV30
j_gene: TRBJ2-2

CDR3aa: CASSLSLSGELFF
v_gene: TRBV28
j_gene: TRBJ2-2

CDR3aa: CASSLVAFETQYF
v_gene: TRBV12-3/TRBV12-4
j_gene: TRBJ2-5

CDR3aa: CASSQEGDRDQETQYF
v_gene: TRBV4-3
j_gene: TRBJ2-5

CDR3aa: CSASLGLAGPPNTGELFF
v_gene: TRBV20-1
j_gene: TRBJ2-2

CDR3aa: CATSGQGSYEQYF
v_gene: TRBV24-1
j_gene: TRBJ2-7

CDR3aa: CASSFDGFSGGRKETQYF
v_gene: TRBV11-2
j_gene: TRBJ2-5

CDR3aa: CASSSRTGGLYEQYF
v_gene: TRBV7-9
j_gene: TRBJ2-7

CDR3aa: CASSPRDYNEQFF
v_gene: TRBV7-6
j_gene: TRBJ2-1

CDR3aa: CASSSRDYLTDTQYF
v_gene: TRBV5-4
j_gene: TRBJ2-3

CDR3aa: CASYTGQKKKDKGSPLHF
v_gene: TRBV23-1
j_gene: TRBJ1-6

CDR3aa: CASSFWLAGYNEQFF
v_gene: TRBV27
j_gene: TRBJ2-1

CDR3aa: CASSPDMQETQYF
v_gene: TRBV18
j_gene: TRBJ2-5

CDR3aa: CASSPGTGGDQPQHF
v_gene: TRBV19
j_gene: TRBJ1-5

CDR3aa: CSAGQGVYYEQYF
v_gene: TRBV20-1
j_gene: TRBJ2-7

CDR3aa: CASSLTGENTGELFF
v_gene: TRBV5-1
j_gene: TRBJ2-2

CDR3aa: CSARVGNTEAFF
v_gene: TRBV20-1
j_gene: TRBJ1-1

CDR3aa: CASSLAYPGSEQYF
v_gene: TRBV5-6
j_gene: TRBJ2-7

CDR3aa: CASSVSNYEQYF
v_gene: TRBV10-2
j_gene: TRBJ2-7

CDR3aa: CAGSVGGGGYNEQFF
v_gene: TRBV9
j_gene: TRBJ2-1

CDR3aa: CSARSLGQDIPGTLHF
v_gene: TRBV20-1
j_gene: TRBJ1-6

CDR3aa: CASSPIWRAGGRNEQFF
v_gene: TRBV12-3/TRBV12-4
j_gene: TRBJ2-1

CDR3aa: CASSQDVAGGPQETQYF
v_gene: TRBV3-1
j_gene: TRBJ2-5

CDR3aa: CARAEWGRVADTQYF
v_gene: TRBV28
j_gene: TRBJ2-3

CDR3aa: CASRFSGTFSYEQYF
v_gene: TRBV5-6
j_gene: TRBJ2-7

CDR3aa: CASSLGNKNMQYF
v_gene: TRBV5-1
j_gene: TRBJ2-4

CDR3aa: CASSVPGANVLTF
v_gene: TRBV5-1
j_gene: TRBJ2-6

CDR3aa: CASSFESYYSYNEQFF
v_gene: TRBV28
j_gene: TRBJ2-1

CDR3aa: CASKVRVSDNLLYEQYF
v_gene: TRBV27
j_gene: TRBJ2-7

CDR3aa: CASSYYGTNQPQHF
v_gene: TRBV6-2/TRBV6-3
j_gene: TRBJ1-5

CDR3aa: CASSLEGRFEQFF
v_gene: TRBV7-2
j_gene: TRBJ2-1

CDR3aa: CSVSIIRGEKLFF
v_gene: TRBV29-1
j_gene: TRBJ1-4

CDR3aa: CASSLASGTPRYYRSYEQYF
v_gene: TRBV5-4
j_gene: TRBJ2-7

CDR3aa: CSARGREDTEAFF
v_gene: TRBV20-1
j_gene: TRBJ1-1

CDR3aa: CASSSPGTENYEQYF
v_gene: TRBV5-1
j_gene: TRBJ2-7

CDR3aa: CASSIPVARQETSFDEQFF
v_gene: TRBV12-3/TRBV12-4
j_gene: TRBJ2-1